This TCR beta chain was identified in a study of neurological immune-mediated disorders. TCRdb redid the calling of the 5' RACE reads with MiXCR, one entry per CDR3 protein. The table includes 35,000 to 40,000 distinct CDR3 sequences, 11% detected once. This clonotype has ten or more counts. This clonotype was sampled from a woman in her thirties with HTLV-1-associated myelopathy (HAM/TSP). The material sequenced was CD4+ T cells from blood.

The CDR3 bases are TGTGCCAGCAGCCAAGGGACAGGGTTCCCCTACGAGCAGTACTTC. This gives the protein CASSQGTGFPYEQYF. V usage is TRBV3-1 and J usage is TRBJ2-7; 8 bases are shared with TRBD1. Unmatched junction bases numbered 4, after V lost 1 base and J lost 2 bases. Per germline, CDR1 LGHDT and CDR2 YNNKEL (reference sequence). The CDR3 runs 15 residues.